The TCR beta chain described here comes from a study of blood T cell repertoires in COVID-19. Study as a whole: Specimens from acute and convalescent COVID-19 originated in the United States, Italy and Spain. The analysed material was cDNA or gDNA that came from T cells, B-cell-depleted T cells, or PBMCs.

There are 17 residues in the CDR3. Losses at the gene ends were 4 bases for V and 7 bases for J; bases not matched to a gene: 9. CDR1 is KGHDR, CDR2 SFDVKD, per germline. Here immunoSEQ multiplex PCR was the method, and the copy in TCRdb shows in-frame clones only, minus some. The sample includes around 140,000 clones, about 88% of them seen just once. The genes are TRBV24-1 and TRBJ2-3; 14 nucleotides match TRBD2. The sequenced material came from peripheral blood. This TCR was sampled from a human donor with acute or convalescent COVID-19. The donor label of this sample is uncertain. Here the CDR3 reads CATSEGPGLAGAYTQYF. The CDR3 nucleotides are TGTGCCACCAGTGAAGGACCGGGACTAGCGGGAGCATATACGCAGTATTTT.